The entry below describes one T cell receptor beta chain. This entry comes from a study of control samples from healthy donors and cancer patients. Sequenced by immunoSEQ multiplex PCR; TCRdb stores in-frame clones only, minus some. The profile shows over 150,000 clones, 95% to 96% of them singletons. With 2 bases removed from V and 3 bases from J, the gap between germline ends came to 10 bases. The CDR3 is made up of 15 amino acids. Germline-derived CDR1 and CDR2 are MNHNY and SVGAGI (reference sequence). Sample: blood. The sequence was collected from a woman aged 25 to 45 in good health. The V gene is TRBV6-6, the J gene TRBJ1-4, with D perhaps matching TRBD1 (6 bases). CDR3 nucleotides: TGTGCCAGCAGTTACCCGGGGGCGGCTAATGAAAAACTGTTTTTT. It yields the protein CASSYPGAANEKLFF.